The rows below give T cell receptor beta chains drawn from one sample of a study of cytomegalovirus exposure and HLA in healthy donors. Assay: immunoSEQ multiplex PCR; the TCRdb copy retains only in-frame clones and omits some. The repertoire has about 130,000 clones, 84% of them found once; the top ten carry less than 3.5%. Input material: PBMCs. The receptors stem from a man aged 45-60 years in good health and CMV-seronegative. Each CDR3 is given without its conserved first and last residue. Each record gives: V gene, J gene, D gene, CDR3 protein. The D gene is left open where the match is weak.

>TRBV7-2|TRBJ1-2|-
ASSSSVGEGYGYT
>TRBV6-1|TRBJ1-1|-
ASSGFRVNTEAF
>TRBV6-1|TRBJ2-2|-
ASTQELGGELF
>TRBV7-9|TRBJ2-2|TRBD2
ASSSGLVNTGELF
>TRBV5-1|TRBJ2-3|TRBD1
ASSGQGASDTQY
>TRBV4-2|TRBJ2-7|-
ASSQAGPTGKY
>TRBV30|TRBJ1-2|TRBD1
ALSRDRPNYGYT
>TRBV10-3|TRBJ1-5|-
AISELGDSNQPQH
>TRBV5-4|TRBJ2-3|TRBD2
ASSSRTSGGTSTDTQY
>TRBV5-1|TRBJ2-5|TRBD1
ASSFGTEETQY
>TRBV28|TRBJ2-7|-
ASIPRQAAGEQY
>TRBV4-2|TRBJ1-2|-
ASSQEVGLAHYGYT
>TRBV9|-|TRBD1
ASSAQGNSYEQY
>TRBV7-6|TRBJ1-6|-
ASSLNPDSPLH
>TRBV7-9|TRBJ2-2|TRBD2
ASSKLAGVITGELF
>TRBV10-2|TRBJ2-1|TRBD2
ATRPGEGSFLWHEQF
>TRBV9|TRBJ1-3|-
ASSGGGSGNTIY
>TRBV2|TRBJ1-1|-
ASSETRLEYTEAF
>TRBV6-5|TRBJ1-1|-
ASSYGSRDTEAF
>TRBV6-5|TRBJ2-2|-
ASSLSRGLGELF
>TRBV5-8|TRBJ1-2|-
ASSLGSVYGYT
>TRBV6-6|TRBJ1-6|-
AVAQSSYNSPLH
>TRBV2|TRBJ1-1|-
ASTPGAEAF
>TRBV4-1|TRBJ2-5|-
ASSQEGASETQY
>TRBV10-2|TRBJ1-2|TRBD1
ASSGDRGSYGYT
>TRBV9|TRBJ2-3|TRBD2
ASSVGNRLAGNTDTQY
>TRBV25-1|TRBJ1-4|-
ASSDVGATNEKLF
>TRBV5-1|TRBJ1-1|TRBD1
ASSLQGGDTEAF
>TRBV7-9|TRBJ2-1|TRBD1
ASSSLEGQRYNEQF
>TRBV7-9|TRBJ2-7|TRBD1
ASSLGQGAAYEQY
>TRBV10-2|TRBJ2-5|TRBD1
ASMGTGAMGQY
>TRBV27|TRBJ2-5|TRBD1
ASASARDSVETQY